This T cell receptor (beta chain) derives from a study of CD8+CD57+ T cells in acquired aplastic anemia. About the study: When averaged, DNA from sorted CD4+ and CD8+ cells came to approximately 3 ug.

This clonotype was recorded many times. Its target is not known. Study findings and constraints: Patients and controls shared around 30 CD8+ CDR3 sequences.

V trimming: 6 bases; J trimming: 6 bases; junction bases outside the gene matches: 9. CDR1 ENHRY and CDR2 SYGVKD come from the germline V gene. This CDR3 region has 17 residues. Profiling that covered TCR beta VDJ and CDR3 relied on genomic DNA as its template. TCRdb used MiXCR to reprocess the reads, holding one entry per CDR3 protein. The table has over 250,000 distinct CDR3 sequences, under 65% seen once. In patients chosen for sequencing, flow cytometry had shown CD8+CD57+ cell expansion. Severe acquired aplastic anemia affected all patients. No therapy had been given to the patients at the time of blood sampling.

This sequence joins TRBV10-3 and TRBJ2-2; 14 bases agree with TRBD2. Material: sorted CD4+, CD8+, or CD8+CD57+ T cells (not recorded which) from PBMCs. This TCR was recovered from a human donor with aplastic anemia. The CDR3 protein is CAIRHQTSGGAPGELFF. The CDR3 DNA reads as TGTGCCATCAGGCACCAGACTAGCGGGGGGGCCCCCGGGGAGCTGTTTTTT.